A single sample gave rise to the 9 T cell receptor beta chains below, sequenced in a study of beta chain features in type 1 diabetes (dated by TCRdb to 2016 to 2019). Library construction relied on the immunoSEQ multiplex PCR assay. The entire isolated RNA was reverse transcribed using the High Capacity cDNA Reverse Transcription Kit, and thus expressed TCRB transcripts were sequenced. As stored in TCRdb, this immuneACCESS dataset retains in-frame rearrangements with V and J assigned. A fraction of the clones does not appear; measured against another copy, unresolved V genes explain less than half of the discrepancy, and the remainder lacks a known reason. This sample has roughly 370,000 clones in its table, and approximately 15% of those were observed once. The top ten constitute under 0.04% of the sample. The sequencing input was naive CD4+ T cells from blood. This specimen's cell subset or site label, per the study, means: true naive CD4+ T cells. All receptors derive from a man aged 25-45 years in good health.

The chain carries TRBV7-2 and TRBJ2-7; no clear D gene. The ends were cut back, 5 bases at V and 2 bases at J, with 16 bases in the middle. The CDR3 sequence is 15 residues long. The V gene's germline CDR1 is SGHTA and CDR2 FQGNSA. The CDR3 here is CASSLNFRAPYEQYF. The CDR3 coding sequence is TGTGCCAGCAGCCTCAACTTTAGGGCTCCCTACGAGCAGTACTTC.

The V call is TRBV19, the J call TRBJ1-1; D is unresolved. Between the trimmed V and J ends, which lost 3 bases and 1 base, there was a span of 6 bases. This CDR3 is 13 amino acids long. Germline-derived CDR1 and CDR2 are LNHDA and SQIVND (reference sequence). This CDR3 reads CASSIGGNTEAFF. CDR3 DNA: TGTGCCAGTAGTATCGGTGGGAACACTGAAGCTTTCTTT.

This clone was seen only a few times. The chain employs TRBV2 and TRBJ1-2; D uncertain. Germline V gene data show CDR1 as SNHLY and CDR2 as FYNNEI. V shed 2 bases and J shed 8 bases, with 12 bases lying between them. This CDR3 contains 13 residues. Here the CDR3 reads CASSEREWYGYTF. CDR3 nucleotide sequence: TGTGCCAGCAGTGAACGGGAGTGGTACGGCTACACCTTC.

This clone was seen a handful of times. This chain uses TRBV7-2 with TRBJ2-3, with 9 bases that match TRBD2. CDR3 length equals 17 residues. The V segment lost 3 bases and the J segment 5 bases; nucleotides outside the gene matches: 12. From germline, CDR1 is SGHTA and CDR2 FQGNSA. The CDR3 sequence is CASSLGLAGIFGDTQYF. CDR3 DNA: TGTGCCAGCAGCTTGGGCCTAGCGGGGATCTTTGGAGATACGCAGTATTTT.

The chain combines TRBV10-3 with TRBJ1-1; tentatively, D is TRBD1 (6 bases). Trimming removed 2 bases from V and 5 bases from J, with 12 bases in between. Germline-derived CDR1 and CDR2 are ENHRY and SYGVKD. The CDR3 loop spans 14 amino acids. CDR3 DNA: TGTGCCATCAGTGAGGTTGGCAGGGGAACTGAAGCTTTCTTT. This encodes CAISEVGRGTEAFF.

This clone was counted between two and nine times. This sequence joins TRBV7-2 and TRBJ2-5, with D perhaps TRBD1 (5 bases). Germline CDR1 is SGHTA and CDR2 is FQGNSA. CDR3 length equals 15 residues. V lost 5 bases, J lost 7 bases, and 20 bases lay in between. The CDR3, as DNA: TGTGCCAGCAGCGATTCCGTGGCAGGGTTGGTGACCCAGTACTTC. Protein: CASSDSVAGLVTQYF.

Only a few counts were recorded for this clone. The rearrangement joins TRBV7-2 to TRBJ2-7; D not certain. V lost 1 base and J 4 bases, leaving 8 bases between the germline ends. CDR1 is SGHTA, CDR2 FQGNSA, per germline. The CDR3 is 13 amino acids. The CDR3 is CASSLVREYEQYV. CDR3 in DNA: TGTGCCAGCAGCTTAGTAAGAGAATACGAGCAGTACGTC.

CDR3 amino acids: CASSLTGAATQYF. In nucleotides, the CDR3 is TGCGCCAGCAGCTTGACAGGGGCGGCGACCCAGTACTTC. The chain combines TRBV5-1 with TRBJ2-5, with TRBD1 identical over 7 bases. The junction had 4 bases not matched to a gene; V was cut back by 1 base and J by 7 bases. Germline V gene lookup returns CDR1 SGHRS and CDR2 YFSETQ. This CDR3 contains 13 residues.

A few counts support this clone. The V and J genes are TRBV5-4 and TRBJ2-1, with 7 nucleotides matching TRBD2. V lost 0 bases, J lost 2 bases, and 2 bases stayed unmatched. The CDR3 consists of 15 residues. From germline, CDR1 is SGHNT and CDR2 YYREEE (reference sequence). CDR3 loop: CASSLESGAYNEQFF. CDR3 coding DNA: TGTGCCAGCAGCTTGGAAAGCGGGGCCTACAATGAGCAGTTCTTC.